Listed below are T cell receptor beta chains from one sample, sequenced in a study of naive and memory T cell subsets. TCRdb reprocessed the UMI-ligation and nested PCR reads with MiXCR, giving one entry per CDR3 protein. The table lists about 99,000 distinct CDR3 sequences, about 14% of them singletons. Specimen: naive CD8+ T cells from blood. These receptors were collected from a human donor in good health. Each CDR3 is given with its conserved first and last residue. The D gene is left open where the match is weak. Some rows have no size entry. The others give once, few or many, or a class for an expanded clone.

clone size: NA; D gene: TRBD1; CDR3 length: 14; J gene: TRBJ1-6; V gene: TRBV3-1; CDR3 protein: CASRRRDRDSPLHF; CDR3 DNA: TGTGCCAGCAGGAGGAGGGACAGGGATTCACCCCTCCACTTT
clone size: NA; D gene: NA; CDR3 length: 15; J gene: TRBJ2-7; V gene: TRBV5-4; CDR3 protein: CASSLGSGLAYEQYF; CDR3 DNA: TGTGCCAGCAGCTTGGGATCAGGATTAGCCTACGAGCAGTACTTC
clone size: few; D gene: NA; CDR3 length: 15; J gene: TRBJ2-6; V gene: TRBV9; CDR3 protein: CASSKSQAGANVLTF; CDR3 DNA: TGTGCCAGCAGCAAGAGTCAGGCCGGGGCCAACGTCCTGACTTTC
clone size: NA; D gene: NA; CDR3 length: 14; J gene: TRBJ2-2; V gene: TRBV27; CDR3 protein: CASSLSGATGELFF; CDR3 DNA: TGTGCCAGCAGTTTATCAGGGGCTACTGGGGAGCTGTTTTTT
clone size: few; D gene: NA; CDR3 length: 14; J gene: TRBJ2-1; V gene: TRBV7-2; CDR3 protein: CASSSPGHSDEQFF; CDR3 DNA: TGTGCCAGCAGCTCCCCCGGACACTCCGATGAGCAGTTCTTC
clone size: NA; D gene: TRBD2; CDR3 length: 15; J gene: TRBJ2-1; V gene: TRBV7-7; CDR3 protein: CASSPRLASDNEQFF; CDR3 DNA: TGTGCTAGCAGCCCCCGACTAGCATCTGACAATGAGCAGTTCTTC
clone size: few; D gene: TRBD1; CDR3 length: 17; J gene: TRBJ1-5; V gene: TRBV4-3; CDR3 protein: CASSQDLATGNNQPQHF; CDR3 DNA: TGCGCCAGCAGCCAAGATCTTGCGACAGGGAACAATCAGCCCCAGCATTTT
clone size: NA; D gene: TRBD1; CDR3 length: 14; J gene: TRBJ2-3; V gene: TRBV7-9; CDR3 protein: CASTLRQGSDTQYF; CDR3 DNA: TGTGCCAGCACCCTTAGACAGGGATCGGATACGCAGTATTTT
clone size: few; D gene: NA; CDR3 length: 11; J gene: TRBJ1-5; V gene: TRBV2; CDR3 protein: CASGSIQPQHF; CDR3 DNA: TGTGCCAGCGGTTCAATTCAGCCCCAGCATTTT
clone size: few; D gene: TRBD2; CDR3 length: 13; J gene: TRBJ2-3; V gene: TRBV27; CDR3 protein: CATTSGSTDTQYF; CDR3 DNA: TGTGCCACGACTAGCGGAAGCACAGATACGCAGTATTTT
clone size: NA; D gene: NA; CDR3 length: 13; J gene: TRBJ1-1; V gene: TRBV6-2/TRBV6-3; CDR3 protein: CASSYGAVTEAFF; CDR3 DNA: TGTGCCAGCAGTTACGGGGCGGTCACTGAAGCTTTCTTT
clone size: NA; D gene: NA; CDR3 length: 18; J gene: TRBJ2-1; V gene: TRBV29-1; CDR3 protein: CSVEDETTRPGWGNEQFF; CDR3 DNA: TGCAGCGTTGAAGATGAAACCACTAGGCCAGGGTGGGGCAATGAGCAGTTCTTC
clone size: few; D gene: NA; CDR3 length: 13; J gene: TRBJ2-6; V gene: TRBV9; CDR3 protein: CASSVSGANVLTF; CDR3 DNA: TGTGCCAGCAGCGTGTCTGGGGCCAACGTCCTGACTTTC
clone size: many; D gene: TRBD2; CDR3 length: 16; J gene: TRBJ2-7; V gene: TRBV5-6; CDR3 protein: CASSPPSGGTNYEQYF; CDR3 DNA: TGTGCCAGCAGCCCCCCCAGCGGGGGGACCAACTACGAGCAGTACTTC
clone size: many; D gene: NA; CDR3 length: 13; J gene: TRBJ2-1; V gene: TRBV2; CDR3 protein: CASTDKGGNEQFF; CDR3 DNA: TGTGCCAGCACCGACAAGGGGGGGAATGAGCAGTTCTTC
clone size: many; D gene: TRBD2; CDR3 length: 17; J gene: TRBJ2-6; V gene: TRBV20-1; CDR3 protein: CSARGLAGGAGANVLTF; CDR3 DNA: TGCAGTGCTAGGGGACTAGCGGGAGGGGCTGGGGCCAACGTCCTGACTTTC
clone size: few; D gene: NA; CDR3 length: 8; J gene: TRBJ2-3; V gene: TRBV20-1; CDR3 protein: CSANTQYF; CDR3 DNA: TGCAGTGCTAATACGCAGTATTTT
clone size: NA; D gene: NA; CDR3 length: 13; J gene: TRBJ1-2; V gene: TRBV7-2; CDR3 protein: CASSSGGRRGYTF; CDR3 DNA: TGTGCCAGCAGCTCAGGCGGGCGTCGGGGCTACACCTTC
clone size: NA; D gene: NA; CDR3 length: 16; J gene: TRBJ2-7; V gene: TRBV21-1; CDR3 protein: CASSQQSGSPRYEQYF; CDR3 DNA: TGTGCCAGCAGCCAGCAAAGTGGTTCCCCTAGGTACGAGCAGTACTTC
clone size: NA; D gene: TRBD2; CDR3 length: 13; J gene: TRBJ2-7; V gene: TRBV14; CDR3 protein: CASSPRGAYEQYF; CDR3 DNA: TGTGCCAGCAGCCCCCGGGGGGCCTACGAGCAGTACTTC
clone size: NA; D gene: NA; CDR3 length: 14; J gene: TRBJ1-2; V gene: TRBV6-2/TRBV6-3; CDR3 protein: CASSLRDVGYGYTF; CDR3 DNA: TGTGCCAGCAGTCTCCGGGACGTCGGCTATGGCTACACCTTC
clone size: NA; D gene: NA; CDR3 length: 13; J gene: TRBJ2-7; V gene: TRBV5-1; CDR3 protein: CASSLAPGNEQYF; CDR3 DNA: TGCGCCAGCAGCTTGGCCCCGGGGAACGAGCAGTACTTC
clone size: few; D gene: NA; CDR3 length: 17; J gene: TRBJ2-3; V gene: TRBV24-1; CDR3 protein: CATSDLLGGGSTDTQYF; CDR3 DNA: TGTGCCACCAGTGATTTGCTTGGCGGGGGCTCCACAGATACGCAGTATTTT
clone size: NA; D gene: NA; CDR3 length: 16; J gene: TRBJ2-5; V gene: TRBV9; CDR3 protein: CASSAAGSAYQETQYF; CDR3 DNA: TGTGCCAGCAGCGCTGCAGGTAGCGCGTACCAAGAGACCCAGTACTTC
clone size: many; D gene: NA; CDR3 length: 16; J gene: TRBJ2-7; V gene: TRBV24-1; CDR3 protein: CATSVPHAGAGYEQYF; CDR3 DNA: TGTGCCACCAGTGTCCCCCACGCCGGGGCGGGCTACGAGCAGTACTTC
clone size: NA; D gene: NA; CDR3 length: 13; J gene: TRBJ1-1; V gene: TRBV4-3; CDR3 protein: CASSPTGPFEAFF; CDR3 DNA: TGCGCCAGCAGCCCAACAGGGCCCTTTGAAGCTTTCTTT
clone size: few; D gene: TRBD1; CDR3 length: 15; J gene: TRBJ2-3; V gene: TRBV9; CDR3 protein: CASSVGTASTDTQYF; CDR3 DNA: TGTGCCAGCAGCGTCGGGACAGCTAGCACAGATACGCAGTATTTT
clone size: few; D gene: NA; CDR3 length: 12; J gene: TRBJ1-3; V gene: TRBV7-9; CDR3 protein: CASSLAGNTIYF; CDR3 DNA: TGTGCCAGCAGCTTAGCTGGAAACACCATATATTTT
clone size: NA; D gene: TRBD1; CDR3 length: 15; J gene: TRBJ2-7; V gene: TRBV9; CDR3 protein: CASSPGTGRDYEQYF; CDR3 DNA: TGTGCCAGCAGCCCGGGGACAGGGCGGGATTACGAGCAGTACTTC
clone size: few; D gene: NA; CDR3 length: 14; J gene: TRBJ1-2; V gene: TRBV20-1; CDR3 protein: CSGRGNLEIYGYTF; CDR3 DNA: TGCAGTGGCAGGGGAAACCTGGAGATCTATGGCTACACCTTC
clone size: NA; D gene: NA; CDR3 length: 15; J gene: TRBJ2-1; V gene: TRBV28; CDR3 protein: CASSFSGGARDEQFF; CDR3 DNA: TGTGCCAGCAGTTTCAGTGGGGGGGCTCGGGATGAGCAGTTCTTC
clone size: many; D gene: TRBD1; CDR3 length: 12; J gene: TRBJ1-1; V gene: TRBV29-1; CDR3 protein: CSAGQGASEAFF; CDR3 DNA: TGCAGCGCGGGACAGGGGGCGTCTGAAGCTTTCTTT
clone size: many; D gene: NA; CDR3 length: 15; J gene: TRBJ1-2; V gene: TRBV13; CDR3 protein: CASSLGTPTSLGYTF; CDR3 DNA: TGTGCCAGCAGCTTGGGGACACCGACATCCCTGGGCTACACCTTC
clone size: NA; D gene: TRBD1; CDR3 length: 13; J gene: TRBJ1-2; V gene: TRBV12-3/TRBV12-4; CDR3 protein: CASQETGNYGYTF; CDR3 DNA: TGTGCCAGTCAGGAGACAGGGAACTATGGCTACACCTTC
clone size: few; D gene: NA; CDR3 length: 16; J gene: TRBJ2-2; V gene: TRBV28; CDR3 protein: CASSPNWGGNTGELFF; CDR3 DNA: TGTGCCAGCAGTCCCAATTGGGGCGGAAACACCGGGGAGCTGTTTTTT
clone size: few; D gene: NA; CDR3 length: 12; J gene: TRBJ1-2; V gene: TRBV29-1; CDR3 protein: CSVEQFRHGYTF; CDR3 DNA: TGCAGCGTTGAACAGTTTAGGCATGGCTACACCTTC
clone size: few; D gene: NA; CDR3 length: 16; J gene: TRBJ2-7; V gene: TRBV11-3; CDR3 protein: CASSPEFGTSAYEQYF; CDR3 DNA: TGTGCCAGCAGTCCTGAGTTTGGGACATCTGCCTACGAGCAGTACTTC
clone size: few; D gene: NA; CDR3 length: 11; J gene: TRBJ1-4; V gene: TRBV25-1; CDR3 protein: CASIPDEKLFF; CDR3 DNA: TGTGCCAGCATCCCGGACGAAAAACTGTTTTTT
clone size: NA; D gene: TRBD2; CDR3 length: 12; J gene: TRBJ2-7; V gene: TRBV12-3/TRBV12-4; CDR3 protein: CASSGTRYEQYF; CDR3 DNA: TGTGCCTCTAGCGGGACCCGATACGAGCAGTACTTC
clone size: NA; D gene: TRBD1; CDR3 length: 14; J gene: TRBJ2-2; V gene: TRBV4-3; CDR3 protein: CASSYRGRTGELFF; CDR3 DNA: TGCGCCAGCAGCTACAGGGGAAGAACCGGGGAGCTGTTTTTT
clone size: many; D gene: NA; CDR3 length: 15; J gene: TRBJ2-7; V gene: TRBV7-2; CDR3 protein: CASSLGPADSYEQYF; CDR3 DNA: TGTGCCAGCAGCTTAGGCCCGGCCGACTCCTACGAGCAGTACTTC
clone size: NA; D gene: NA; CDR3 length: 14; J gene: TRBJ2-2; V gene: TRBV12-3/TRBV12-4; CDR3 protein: CASTAGWNTGELFF; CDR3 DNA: TGTGCCAGCACGGCAGGGTGGAACACCGGGGAGCTGTTTTTT
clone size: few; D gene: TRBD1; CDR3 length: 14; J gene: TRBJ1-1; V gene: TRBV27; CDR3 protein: CASSLYRGSTEAFF; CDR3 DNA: TGTGCCAGCAGCCTTTACAGGGGATCTACTGAAGCTTTCTTT
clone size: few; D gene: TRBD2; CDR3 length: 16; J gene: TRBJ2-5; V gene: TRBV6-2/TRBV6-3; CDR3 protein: CASSSRAGGYQETQYF; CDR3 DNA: TGTGCCAGCAGTTCCCGCGCGGGGGGATACCAAGAGACCCAGTACTTC
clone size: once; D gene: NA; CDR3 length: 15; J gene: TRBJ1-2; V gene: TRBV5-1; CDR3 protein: CASSHDFSGAEGYTF; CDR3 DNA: TGCGCCAGCAGCCACGATTTTTCAGGGGCAGAAGGCTACACCTTC
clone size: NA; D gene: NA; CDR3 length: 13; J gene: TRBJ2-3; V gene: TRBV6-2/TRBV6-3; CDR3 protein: CASLSIAADTQYF; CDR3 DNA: TGTGCCAGCCTTAGCATCGCCGCAGATACGCAGTATTTT
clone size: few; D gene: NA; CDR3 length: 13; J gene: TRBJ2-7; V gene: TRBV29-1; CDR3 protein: CSAETGVTYEQYF; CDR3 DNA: TGCAGCGCTGAGACAGGTGTAACCTACGAGCAGTACTTC
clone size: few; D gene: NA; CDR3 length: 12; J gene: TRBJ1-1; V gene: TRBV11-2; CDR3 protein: CASTKMGTEAFF; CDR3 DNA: TGTGCCAGCACCAAAATGGGCACTGAAGCTTTCTTT
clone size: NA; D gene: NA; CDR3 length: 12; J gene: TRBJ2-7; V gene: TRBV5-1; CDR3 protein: CASSLNLAEQYF; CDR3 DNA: TGCGCCAGCAGCTTGAACTTGGCCGAGCAGTACTTC
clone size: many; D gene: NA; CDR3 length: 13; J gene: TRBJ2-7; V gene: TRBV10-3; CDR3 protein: CAISVDRAYEQYF; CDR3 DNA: TGTGCCATCAGTGTAGACAGAGCCTACGAGCAGTACTTC
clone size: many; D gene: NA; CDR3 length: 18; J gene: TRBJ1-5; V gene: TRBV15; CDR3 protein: CATSRDLNSLTSNQPQHF; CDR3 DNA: TGTGCCACCAGCAGAGATCTGAATTCTCTTACAAGCAATCAGCCCCAGCATTTT
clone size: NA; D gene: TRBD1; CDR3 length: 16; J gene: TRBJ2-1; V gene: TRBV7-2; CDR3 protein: CASSPWIGTEGNEQFF; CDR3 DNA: TGTGCCAGCAGCCCATGGATCGGGACAGAGGGGAATGAGCAGTTCTTC
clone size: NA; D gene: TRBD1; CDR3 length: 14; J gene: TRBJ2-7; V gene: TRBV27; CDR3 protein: CASSPGQFIYEQYF; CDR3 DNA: TGTGCCAGCAGTCCGGGACAGTTTATCTACGAGCAGTACTTC
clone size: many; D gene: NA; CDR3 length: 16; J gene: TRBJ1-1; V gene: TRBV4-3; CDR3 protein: CASSQDEIGAPFKAFF; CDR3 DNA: TGCGCCAGCAGCCAAGATGAAATAGGGGCCCCTTTTAAAGCTTTCTTT
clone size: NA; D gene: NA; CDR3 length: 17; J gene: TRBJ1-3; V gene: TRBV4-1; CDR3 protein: CASSREQFPRSGNTIYF; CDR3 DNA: TGCGCCAGCAGCCGGGAACAATTCCCCCGCTCTGGAAACACCATATATTTT
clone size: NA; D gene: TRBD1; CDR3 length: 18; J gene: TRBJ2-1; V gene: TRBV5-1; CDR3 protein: CASSPGQGANNAYNEQFF; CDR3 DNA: TGCGCCAGCAGCCCCGGACAGGGGGCTAACAATGCCTACAATGAGCAGTTCTTC
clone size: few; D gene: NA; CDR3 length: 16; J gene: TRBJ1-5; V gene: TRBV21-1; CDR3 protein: CASSKDRDISNQPQHF; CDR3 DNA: TGTGCCAGCAGCAAAGACCGGGACATTAGCAATCAGCCCCAGCATTTT